This passage covers 9 T cell receptor beta chains from one sample sequenced in a study of cytomegalovirus exposure and HLA in healthy donors. PCR used 60 Vbeta primers and 13 Jbeta primers. Method: immunoSEQ multiplex PCR; TCRdb's copy keeps in-frame clones and lacks some. The sample has some 140,000 clones, more than 75% seen once; the top ten hold 4% to 6.5%. The sequenced sample was PBMCs. The receptors stem from a woman in her thirties in good health and CMV-seronegative.

The chain joins TRBV6-1 to TRBJ1-1; no firm D call. CDR1 MNHNS and CDR2 SASEGT come from the germline V gene. The CDR3 extends over 13 amino acids. The V gene lost 2 bases and the J gene lost 6 bases, with 10 bases spanning the gap. CDR3 residues: CASSESWQAEAFF. CDR3 nucleotides: TGTGCCAGCAGTGAATCCTGGCAAGCTGAAGCTTTCTTT.

This chain connects TRBV28 to TRBJ1-2; D not certain. V dropped 5 bases and J dropped 7 bases, with 14 bases sitting between them. The germline gives CDR1 MDHEN, CDR2 SYDVKM. This CDR3 has 13 amino acids. The CDR3 sequence is CASSPPGMGGYTF. CDR3 coding DNA: TGTGCCAGCAGTCCTCCGGGGATGGGTGGCTACACCTTC.

This sequence joins TRBV4-1 and TRBJ1-1, with TRBD1 matching over 10 bases. The V segment lost 1 base and the J segment 5 bases; nucleotides outside the gene matches: 13. The CDR3 has 18 residues. CDR1 MGHRA and CDR2 YSYEKL come from the germline V gene. Here the CDR3 DNA reads TGCGCCAGCAGCCAAGGGTCGGGACAGGGGAGACTTGGGACTGAAGCTTTCTTT. Translated: CASSQGSGQGRLGTEAFF.

The chain employs TRBV9 and TRBJ2-5, with D maybe TRBD1 (6 bases). Germline CDR1 and CDR2: SGDLS and YYNGEE. This CDR3 has 15 residues. The V end was cut by 6 bases, the J end by 5 bases, with 20 bases between. The CDR3 loop is CASNSGAGVVETQYF. As DNA, the CDR3 is TGTGCCAGCAACTCAGGAGCAGGGGTTGTGGAGACCCAGTACTTC.

This chain joins TRBV7-2 and TRBJ1-1, with 9 nucleotides matching TRBD1. CDR1 is SGHTA and CDR2 is FQGNSA in the germline V gene. The CDR3 is 16 residues long. Trimming took 4 bases from V and 6 from J; bases not matched to a gene: 12. In DNA form, the CDR3 reads TGTGCCAGCAGCTACGTAAGGGGACAGGGAGCGGCTGAAGCTTTCTTT. It specifies CASSYVRGQGAAEAFF.

As concerns this clone: The sample holds other DNA sequences that translate to the same CDR3. V and J are TRBV29-1 and TRBJ1-1, with a possible D match to TRBD1 (5 bases). V dropped 6 bases and J dropped 5 bases, with 7 bases sitting between them. Germline assignment: CDR1 SQVTM and CDR2 ANQGSEA. The CDR3 totals 10 residues. The CDR3 loop reads CSVGGTEAFF. DNA of the CDR3: TGCAGCGTGGGGGGGACTGAAGCTTTCTTT.

V is TRBV29-1 and J is TRBJ2-3; D may be TRBD1 (5 bases). The germline V and J ends were trimmed by 4 bases and 4 bases, with 15 bases remaining between them. The CDR3 runs to 14 residues. Germline V gives CDR1 SQVTM, CDR2 ANQGSEA. The CDR3 protein is CSVVPVGHADTQYF. The CDR3 DNA follows: TGCAGCGTTGTGCCGGTGGGGCATGCAGATACGCAGTATTTT.

In this sample, this clone turned up once. The rearrangement links TRBV7-3 to TRBJ2-1; D remains unclear. Germline CDR1 reads SGHTA; CDR2 reads FQGTGA. CDR3 length: 15 amino acids. V lost 3 bases and J 3 bases, leaving 12 bases between the germline ends. CDR3 DNA sequence: TGTGCCAGCAGCTTCACTGACTCGGGCTACAATGAGCAGTTCTTC. Its protein is CASSFTDSGYNEQFF.

The chain couples TRBV6-6 to TRBJ1-3; TRBD1 might be the D (5 bases). Germline V gene lookup returns CDR1 MNHNY and CDR2 SVGAGI (reference sequence). Trimming left V 4 bases short and J 2 bases short, with 9 bases between. The CDR3 runs 14 residues. The CDR3 DNA follows: TGTGCCAGCAGTTTCAGGGTAACTGGAAACACCATATATTTT. Protein product: CASSFRVTGNTIYF.